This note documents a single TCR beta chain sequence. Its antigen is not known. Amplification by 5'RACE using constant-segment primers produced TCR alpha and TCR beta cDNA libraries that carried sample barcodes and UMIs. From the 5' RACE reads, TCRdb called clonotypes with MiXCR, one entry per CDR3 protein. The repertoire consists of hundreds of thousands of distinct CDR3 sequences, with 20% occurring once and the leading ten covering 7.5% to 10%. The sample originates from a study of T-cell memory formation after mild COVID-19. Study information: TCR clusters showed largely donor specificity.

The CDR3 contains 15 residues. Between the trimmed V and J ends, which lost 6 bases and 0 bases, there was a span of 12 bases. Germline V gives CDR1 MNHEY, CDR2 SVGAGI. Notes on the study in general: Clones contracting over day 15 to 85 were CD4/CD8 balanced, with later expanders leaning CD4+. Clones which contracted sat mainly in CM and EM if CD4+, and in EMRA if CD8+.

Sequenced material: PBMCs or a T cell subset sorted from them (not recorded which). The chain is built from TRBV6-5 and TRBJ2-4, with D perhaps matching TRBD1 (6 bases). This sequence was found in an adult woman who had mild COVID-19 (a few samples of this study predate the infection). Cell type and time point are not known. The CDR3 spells CASRGAGLAKNIQYF. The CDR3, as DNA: TGTGCCAGCAGGGGGGCAGGACTAGCCAAAAACATTCAGTACTTC.